The 25 T cell receptor beta chains listed next were all sequenced from one sample in a study of cytomegalovirus exposure and HLA in healthy donors. Vbeta (60) and Jbeta (13) primers were used in the PCR. Generated by immunoSEQ multiplex PCR, the TCRdb table keeps only in-frame clones and is missing some. The table has 150,000 to 200,000 clones, about 90% seen once; the top ten hold around 0.21%. Sequencing input: PBMCs. These receptors all stem from a girl less than two years old in good health and CMV-seronegative.

This chain joins TRBV30 and TRBJ2-3; 9 bases agree with TRBD2. V trimming: 2 bases; J trimming: 1 base; junction bases outside the gene matches: 7. The CDR3 consists of 16 residues. Germline-derived CDR1 and CDR2 are GTSNPN and SVGIG (reference sequence). The DNA for the CDR3 is TGTGCCTGGAGTATGGGAGCGGGGGGTCGCACAGATACGCAGTATTTT. It translates to CAWSMGAGGRTDTQYF.

This clone was recorded once. The V and J genes are TRBV7-2 and TRBJ2-5, with 9 bases that match TRBD2. In germline, CDR1 is SGHTA, CDR2 FQGNSA. Trimming cost V 4 bases and J 2 bases; bases outside gene matches: 2. CDR3 length equals 14 residues. The chain's CDR3 is CASSYTSGQETQYF. The CDR3 nucleotides are TGTGCCAGCAGCTACACTAGCGGGCAAGAGACCCAGTACTTC.

The V and J genes are TRBV7-9 and TRBJ1-1, with 7 bases fitting TRBD1. The ends lost 7 bases at V and 1 base at J; junction bases unmatched: 3. The CDR3 has 13 residues. From germline, CDR1 is SEHNR and CDR2 FQNEAQ (reference sequence). CDR3 residues: CASMGTANTEAFF. The CDR3 coding sequence is TGTGCCAGCATGGGGACAGCGAACACTGAAGCTTTCTTT.

The chain uses TRBV6-5 and TRBJ2-7, with TRBD2 matching over 10 bases. V was clipped by 6 bases and J by 1 base; unmatched bases: 6. Germline lookup yields CDR1 MNHEY and CDR2 SVGAGI. The CDR3 runs to 15 residues. CDR3 coding DNA: TGTGCCAGCAGGAGTCTAGCGGGGGATTCCTACGAGCAGTACTTC. Its protein product is CASRSLAGDSYEQYF.

The chain employs TRBV5-1 and TRBJ2-5; 12 positions match TRBD1. The CDR3 contains 16 residues. Germline V gives CDR1 SGHRS, CDR2 YFSETQ. With 3 bases clipped from V and 11 bases from J, the junction kept 14 bases outside the gene matches. This CDR3 reads CASSSNPGQGAGEQYF. The CDR3 nucleotides are TGCGCCAGCAGCTCTAATCCGGGACAGGGGGCGGGGGAGCAGTACTTC.

The chain is built from TRBV27 and TRBJ2-7, with a possible D match to TRBD1 (6 bases). Trimming removed 8 bases at V and 2 bases at J, with 16 bases between. The CDR3 is 14 amino acids. CDR1 is MNHEY, CDR2 SMNVEV, per germline (reference sequence). The CDR3 spells CASRTMDRTYEQYF. As DNA, the CDR3 is TGTGCCAGCCGGACGATGGACAGAACCTACGAGCAGTACTTC.

This clone was seen once. The chain couples TRBV7-9 to TRBJ2-7; D not resolved. V shed 0 bases and J shed 6 bases, with 6 bases lying between them. The germline gives CDR1 SEHNR, CDR2 FQNEAQ (reference sequence). The CDR3 totals 12 residues. The CDR3 DNA reads as TGTGCCAGCAGCTTAGCGCAGGCCGAGCAGTACTTC. Translated, it gives CASSLAQAEQYF. The whole variable domain, remainder taken from reference TRBV7-9 and TRBJ2-7, is DTGVSQNPRHKITKRGQNVTFRCDPISEHNRLYWYRQTLGQGPEFLTYFQNEAQLEKSRLLSDRFSAERPKGSFSTLEIQRTEQGDSAMYLCASSLAQAEQYFGPGTRLTVT.

The J gene is TRBJ1-1, the V gene TRBV27; TRBD1 agrees at 9 bases. From germline, CDR1 is MNHEY and CDR2 SMNVEV (reference sequence). CDR3 length: 14 amino acids. Trimming took 7 bases from V and 3 from J; bases not matched to a gene: 6. CDR3 in amino acids: CASNTQGAYTEAFF. The DNA of the CDR3 is TGTGCCAGCAACACACAGGGGGCGTACACTGAAGCTTTCTTT.

The chain's CDR3 is CASSRYSGRAGDNEQFF. CDR3 DNA: TGTGCCAGCAGCCGTTATAGCGGGAGGGCCGGGGACAATGAGCAGTTCTTC. This sequence joins TRBV7-9 and TRBJ2-1; 11 positions match TRBD2. Germline CDR1 reads SEHNR; CDR2 reads FQNEAQ (reference sequence). This CDR3 region has 17 residues. The junction had 11 bases not matched to a gene; V was cut back by 5 bases and J by 5 bases.

V usage is TRBV25-1 and J usage is TRBJ2-7; possible D gene TRBD2, 5 bases. CDR3 length: 14 residues. V lost 1 base and J 6 bases, leaving 13 bases between the germline ends. Germline CDR1 is MGHDK and CDR2 is SYGVNS. This CDR3 reads CASSELGEKREQYF. CDR3 DNA sequence: TGTGCCAGCAGTGAATTGGGAGAGAAACGCGAGCAGTACTTC.

This clone has only one observation. The chain links TRBV4-2 to TRBJ2-7; TRBD1 aligns across 9 bases. The V and J ends lost 0 bases and 4 bases, in that order; junction bases with no gene match: 4. The CDR3 is 15 residues long. The germline V gene encodes CDR1 LGHNA and CDR2 YNFKEQ. CDR3 DNA: TGTGCCAGCAGCCAAGAGGACAGGGGTGGGTACGAGCAGTACTTC. Protein sequence: CASSQEDRGGYEQYF.

This chain uses TRBV5-5 with TRBJ2-5; D call uncertain. Trimming took 0 bases from V and 0 from J, leaving 9 bases between them. The CDR3 runs 15 residues. Germline loops: CDR1 SGHKS, CDR2 YYEKEE (reference sequence). For the CDR3, the DNA is TGTGCCAGCAGCTTGGGGGTCGGGTACCAAGAGACCCAGTACTTC. Translation gives CASSLGVGYQETQYF.

The chain joins TRBV5-1 to TRBJ2-7; D is unresolved. Germline V lookup: CDR1 SGHRS, CDR2 YFSETQ. Trimming pared 0 bases from V and 6 bases from J, leaving 7 bases between. The CDR3 is 12 residues long. CDR3 nucleotides: TGCGCCAGCAGCTTGGTCGGCGGCGAGCAGTACTTC. It translates to CASSLVGGEQYF. Full variable domain (missing parts from reference TRBV5-1 and TRBJ2-7): KAGVTQTPRYLIKTRGQQVTLSCSPISGHRSVSWYQQTPGQGLQFLFEYFSETQRNKGNFPGRFSGRQFSNSRSEMNVSTLELGDSALYLCASSLVGGEQYFGPGTRLTVT.

This rearrangement joins TRBV4-2 to TRBJ2-5; 7 positions agree with TRBD2. This CDR3 spans 15 amino acids. The junction had 7 bases not matched to a gene; V was cut back by 2 bases and J by 4 bases. CDR1 and CDR2 (germline): LGHNA, YNFKEQ. The CDR3 DNA follows: TGTGCCAGCAGCCAACATTCGACTAGCCCAGAGACCCAGTACTTC. Protein: CASSQHSTSPETQYF.

CDR3 DNA: TGCGCCAGCAGGCGACAGGGGGCAGATACGCAGTATTTT. Residues: CASRRQGADTQYF. The rearrangement joins TRBV4-1 to TRBJ2-3, with TRBD1 matching 9 bases. The CDR3 length is 13 residues. The germline V gene encodes CDR1 MGHRA and CDR2 YSYEKL. V was clipped by 6 bases and J by 4 bases; unmatched bases: 2.

V and J are TRBV9 and TRBJ2-1; TRBD2 aligns across 12 bases. V lost 2 bases and J lost 5; bases outside the gene matches: 2. Germline values: CDR1 SGDLS, CDR2 YYNGEE. This CDR3 has 15 amino acids. The CDR3 here is CASSVPSGGDNEQFF. The CDR3 nucleotides are TGTGCCAGCAGCGTCCCTAGCGGGGGGGACAATGAGCAGTTCTTC.

V is TRBV30 and J is TRBJ2-5; D not resolved. The CDR3 is 10 residues long. Germline CDR1 GTSNPN, CDR2 SVGIG (reference sequence). V lost 1 base, J lost 9 bases, and 6 bases lay in between. The CDR3 region is CAWSESAQYF. For the CDR3, the DNA is TGTGCCTGGAGTGAGAGCGCCCAGTACTTC.

The chain recombines TRBV4-3 with TRBJ2-1, with D perhaps matching TRBD2 (6 bases). This CDR3 contains 19 residues. Germline values: CDR1 LGHNA, CDR2 YSLEER. The germline V and J ends were trimmed by 4 bases and 4 bases, with 26 bases remaining between them. CDR3 region: CASSRRRAGGLQNYNEQFF. For the CDR3, the DNA is TGCGCCAGCAGCCGTAGGAGAGCGGGCGGACTTCAAAATTACAATGAGCAGTTCTTC.

The chain couples TRBV18 to TRBJ1-4; D is uncertain. CDR1 KGHSH and CDR2 LQKENI come from the germline V gene. The CDR3 extends over 14 amino acids. The germline V and J ends were trimmed by 1 base and 3 bases, with 6 bases remaining between them. CDR3 DNA: TGTGCCAGCTCACCACGTGGAGCTAATGAAAAACTGTTTTTT. Translating it yields CASSPRGANEKLFF.

This clone appeared a single time. V and J are TRBV9 and TRBJ2-5; 12 bases match TRBD2. The CDR3 runs 16 residues. After removal of 0 bases from V and 3 bases from J, the junction contained 3 bases not matched to a gene. Germline V gene lookup returns CDR1 SGDLS and CDR2 YYNGEE. The CDR3 bases are TGTGCCAGCAGCGTAGGGAGACTAGCGGGAGAAGAGACCCAGTACTTC. Protein sequence: CASSVGRLAGEETQYF.

The rearrangement links TRBV30 to TRBJ1-5; weak D call: TRBD1 (6 bases). Germline V gives CDR1 GTSNPN, CDR2 SVGIG (reference sequence). The V gene lost 7 bases and the J gene lost 0 bases, with 13 bases spanning the gap. The CDR3 consists of 14 residues. CDR3: CAYQGPNSNQPQHF. The CDR3 DNA reads TGTGCCTATCAGGGGCCGAATAGCAATCAGCCCCAGCATTTT.

This chain uses TRBV9 with TRBJ2-3; D gene unclear. Trimming took off 3 bases at V and 5 bases at J, with 10 bases between the two ends. CDR1 and CDR2 from the germline V gene are SGDLS and YYNGEE. CDR3 length: 13 residues. CDR3 DNA: TGTGCCAGCAGCGCGTTACTACGAGATACGCAGTATTTT. Translated, it gives CASSALLRDTQYF.

The V call is TRBV7-2, the J call TRBJ1-1, with D uncertain. The CDR3 contains 13 residues. The germline gives CDR1 SGHTA, CDR2 FQGNSA. The V gene lost 5 bases and the J gene lost 1 base, with 8 bases spanning the gap. The CDR3 loop reads CASSPNRNTEAFF. CDR3 coding DNA: TGTGCCAGCAGCCCCAACAGGAACACTGAAGCTTTCTTT.

This chain links TRBV7-2 with TRBJ2-3; 9 bases are shared with TRBD2. J was trimmed by 11 bases and V by 7 bases; bases with no gene match: 7. The CDR3 has 12 residues. Germline CDR1 and CDR2: SGHTA and FQGNSA. The CDR3, as DNA: TGTGCCAGCATCGCGGGAGGGACTGGGCAGTATTTT. This encodes CASIAGGTGQYF.

This chain links TRBV4-1 with TRBJ2-1; 12 bases align to TRBD2. V was clipped by 3 bases and J by 4 bases; unmatched bases: 4. This CDR3 is 16 amino acids long. Per germline, CDR1 MGHRA and CDR2 YSYEKL. The chain's CDR3 is CASSQLLAGGYNEQFF. CDR3 sequence (DNA): TGCGCCAGCAGCCAGCTACTAGCGGGGGGATACAATGAGCAGTTCTTC.